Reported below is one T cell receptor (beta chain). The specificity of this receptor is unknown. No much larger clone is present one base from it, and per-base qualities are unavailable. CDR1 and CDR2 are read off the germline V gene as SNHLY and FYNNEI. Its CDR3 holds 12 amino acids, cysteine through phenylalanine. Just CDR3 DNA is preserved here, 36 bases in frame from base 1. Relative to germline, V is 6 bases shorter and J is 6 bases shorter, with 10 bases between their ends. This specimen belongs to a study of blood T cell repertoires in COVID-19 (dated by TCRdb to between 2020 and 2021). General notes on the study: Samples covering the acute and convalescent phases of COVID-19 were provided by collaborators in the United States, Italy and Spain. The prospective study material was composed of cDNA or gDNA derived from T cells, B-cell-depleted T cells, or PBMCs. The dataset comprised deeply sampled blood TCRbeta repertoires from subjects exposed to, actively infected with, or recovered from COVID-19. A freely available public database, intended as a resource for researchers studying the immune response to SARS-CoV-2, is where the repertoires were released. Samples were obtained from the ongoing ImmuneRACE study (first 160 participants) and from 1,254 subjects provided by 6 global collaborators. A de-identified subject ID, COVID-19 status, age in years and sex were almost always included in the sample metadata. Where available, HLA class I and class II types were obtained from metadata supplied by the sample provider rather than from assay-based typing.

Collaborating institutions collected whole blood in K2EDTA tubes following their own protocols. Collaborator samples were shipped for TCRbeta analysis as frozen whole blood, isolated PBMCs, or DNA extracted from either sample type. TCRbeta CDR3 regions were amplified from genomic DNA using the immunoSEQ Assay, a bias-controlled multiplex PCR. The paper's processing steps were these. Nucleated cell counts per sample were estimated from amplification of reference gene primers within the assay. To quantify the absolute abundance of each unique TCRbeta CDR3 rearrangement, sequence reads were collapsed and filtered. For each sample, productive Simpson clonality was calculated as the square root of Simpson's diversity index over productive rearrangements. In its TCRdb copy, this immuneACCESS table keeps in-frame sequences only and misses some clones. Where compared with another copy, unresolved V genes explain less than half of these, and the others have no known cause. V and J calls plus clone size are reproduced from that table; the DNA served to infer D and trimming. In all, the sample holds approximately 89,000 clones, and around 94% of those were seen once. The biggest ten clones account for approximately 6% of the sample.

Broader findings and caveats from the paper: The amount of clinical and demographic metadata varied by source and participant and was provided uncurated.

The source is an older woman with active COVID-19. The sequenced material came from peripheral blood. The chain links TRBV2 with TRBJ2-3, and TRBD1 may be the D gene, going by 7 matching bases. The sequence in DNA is TGTGCCAGCAGGACAGGGAGGGATACGCAGTATTTT. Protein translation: CASRTGRDTQYF. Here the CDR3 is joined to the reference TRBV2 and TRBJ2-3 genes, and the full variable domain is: EPEVTQTPSHQVTQMGQEVILRCVPISNHLYFYWYRQILGQKVEFLVSFYNNEISEKSEIFDDQFSVERPDGSNFTLKIRSTKLEDSAMYFCASRTGRDTQYFGPGTRLTVL.